This T cell receptor beta chain was retrieved from a study of blood T cell repertoires in COVID-19. Turning to the study itself: Sites across the United States, Italy and Spain contributed samples from acute and convalescent COVID-19. PBMCs, B-cell-depleted T cells, or T cells were the source of the cDNA or gDNA that made up the material.

The J segment lost 0 bases and the V segment lost 6 bases, leaving 7 bases of the junction unmatched. Germline V gives CDR1 LNHDA, CDR2 SQIVND (reference sequence). The CDR3 totals 17 residues. Original processing methods: By means of reference gene primer amplification, nucleated cell counts were estimated. The protocol was immunoSEQ multiplex PCR, while the TCRdb copy is restricted to in-frame clones and leaves out a portion. V, J and clone size derive from that table, while D and trimming were established from the DNA sequence. In the table there are hundreds of thousands of clones, about nine tenths of which are singletons.

The chain couples TRBV19 to TRBJ2-2; TRBD1 matches at 10 bases. The receptor was derived from a woman in her fifties or sixties who had recovered from COVID-19. Material for sequencing was peripheral blood. The CDR3: CASSPWTGGSNTGELFF. The CDR3 bases are TGTGCCAGTAGCCCCTGGACAGGGGGATCGAACACCGGGGAGCTGTTTTTT.